These 9 T cell receptor beta chains came from one sample sequenced in a study of T-cell reconstitution after alpha-beta-depleted transplantation in children. Unique molecular identifiers tagged the TCRbeta library. TCRdb processed the PCR reads anew with MiXCR; each CDR3 protein has one entry. Of approximately 190,000 distinct CDR3 sequences listed, around 9.2% are singletons. Sequencing was performed on PBMCs, mostly from graft donor cells, taken 360 days after TCRalphabeta/CD19-depleted stem cell transplant. The receptors originated from a male patient aged 2-15 years who had a stem cell transplant for acute myeloid leukemia, so the T cells may come from the graft donor.

The chain couples TRBV5-5 to TRBJ2-3; 13 positions match TRBD2. This CDR3 spans 16 amino acids. In germline, CDR1 is SGHKS, CDR2 YYEKEE (reference sequence). V trimming: 4 bases; J trimming: 2 bases; junction bases outside the gene matches: 4. The CDR3 sequence is CASSRGLAGFTDTQYF. The CDR3, as DNA: TGTGCCAGCAGCAGGGGACTAGCGGGGTTCACAGATACGCAGTATTTT.

In this sample, this clonotype turned up a few times. The CDR3 protein is CAIRAGGQETQYF. The CDR3 DNA reads TGTGCCATCAGGGCAGGGGGGCAAGAGACCCAGTACTTC. The V call is TRBV10-3, the J call TRBJ2-5; D is possibly TRBD1 (7 bases). V was pared by 6 bases and J by 2 bases, with 10 bases between. The CDR3 consists of 13 residues. CDR1 is ENHRY and CDR2 is SYGVKD in the germline V gene.

This clonotype was picked up many times. This chain links TRBV29-1 with TRBJ2-1; 7 bases are a match to TRBD2. V shed 3 bases and J 3 bases; nucleotides not matched to a gene: 8. The CDR3 has 15 residues. Germline V gene lookup returns CDR1 SQVTM and CDR2 ANQGSEA. CDR3: CSVDPWREYYNEQFF. The CDR3 DNA sequence: TGCAGCGTTGACCCTTGGCGGGAGTACTACAATGAGCAGTTCTTC.

The sample holds many counts of this clonotype. The V and J genes are TRBV28 and TRBJ2-1; D is ambiguous. With 3 bases removed from V and 5 bases from J, the gap between germline ends came to 14 bases. This CDR3 contains 15 residues. The germline V gene encodes CDR1 MDHEN and CDR2 SYDVKM. The CDR3 sequence is CASSLHPIYDNEQFF. CDR3 bases: TGTGCCAGCAGTTTGCACCCCATCTACGACAATGAGCAGTTCTTC.

This chain uses TRBV7-2 with TRBJ2-3; unclear D gene. Germline V gives CDR1 SGHTA, CDR2 FQGNSA. V was shortened by 3 bases and J by 2 bases, with 9 bases between the two germline ends. The CDR3 is 14 residues long. CDR3 amino acids: CASSFLGLTDTQYF. The DNA of the CDR3 is TGTGCCAGCAGCTTTTTAGGGCTCACAGATACGCAGTATTTT.

This clonotype was seen repeatedly, ten times or more. The chain's CDR3 is CASSSSRVSGGGRTDTQYF. The CDR3 DNA reads as TGTGCCAGCAGTAGCTCGCGGGTTAGCGGGGGGGGCCGCACAGATACGCAGTATTTT. This chain connects TRBV6-4 to TRBJ2-3, with 11 bases matching TRBD2. V dropped 5 bases and J dropped 1; count of bases not matched to a gene: 14. CDR3 length equals 19 residues. Germline V gene lookup returns CDR1 MRHNA and CDR2 SNTAGT.

The sample holds many counts of this clonotype. The V and J genes are TRBV29-1 and TRBJ2-3, with TRBD1 matching over 7 bases. The CDR3 length is 12 residues. Germline lookup yields CDR1 SQVTM and CDR2 ANQGSEA. The V gene end was trimmed by 4 bases and the J gene end by 4 bases; junction bases not matched to a gene: 2. CDR3 protein: CSVAQGADTQYF. The CDR3 coding sequence is TGCAGCGTTGCCCAGGGGGCAGATACGCAGTATTTT.

This clonotype was counted many times. The chain uses TRBV20-1 and TRBJ1-1, with D possibly being TRBD1 (5 bases). The CDR3 length is 14 residues. Germline CDR1 DFQATT, CDR2 SNEGSKA (reference sequence). Trimming left V 4 bases short and J 0 bases short, with 12 bases between. For the CDR3, the DNA is TGCAGTGCTACCCGACAGAGCCTGAACACTGAAGCTTTCTTT. Amino acids: CSATRQSLNTEAFF.

In this sample, this clonotype turned up many times. The rearrangement joins TRBV10-3 to TRBJ2-3; D unresolved. The germline V gene encodes CDR1 ENHRY and CDR2 SYGVKD. The V gene lost 3 bases and the J gene lost 2 bases, with 12 bases spanning the gap. The CDR3 has 15 residues. The chain's CDR3 is CAISDRRQNTDTQYF. CDR3 sequence (DNA): TGTGCCATCAGTGATAGGCGGCAGAACACAGATACGCAGTATTTT.